This is a list of T cell receptor beta chains from one sample in a study of blood T cell repertoires in COVID-19. Sequencing used immunoSEQ multiplex PCR; TCRdb keeps in-frame clones, though not all of them. Of more than 75,000 clones detected, around 85% appear once; the ten largest clones hold approximately 15%. Sequenced: peripheral blood. The source of these receptors is an elderly woman with active or convalescent COVID-19. CDR3s include the opening cysteine and the closing phenylalanine or tryptophan. A D gene is named only where the DNA matches it firmly. Only part of the rows carry a size: once, few, many, or a class if the clone is expanded.

NA	NA	TRBJ1-5	TRBV19	CASSILEGRSYSNQPQHF	TGTGCCAGTAGTATACTCGAGGGCAGGTCATATAGCAATCAGCCCCAGCATTTT
TRBD2	NA	TRBJ2-3	TRBV7-6	CASSLALAGDTDTQYF	TGTGCCAGCAGCTTAGCCCTAGCGGGGGACACAGATACGCAGTATTTT
TRBD2	NA	TRBJ2-3	TRBV14	CASSQLAGSDTQYF	TGTGCCAGCAGCCAACTAGCGGGGTCAGATACGCAGTATTTT
NA	NA	TRBJ2-1	TRBV28	CASSSPGVYNEQFF	TGTGCCAGCAGTTCGCCAGGGGTCTACAATGAGCAGTTCTTC
TRBD1	NA	TRBJ1-6	TRBV9	CASSVGQEGSPLHF	TGTGCCAGCAGCGTTGGACAGGAGGGCTCACCCCTCCACTTT
NA	few	TRBJ2-7	TRBV28	CASNLAGSYEQYF	TGTGCCAGCAACCTCGCCGGTTCCTACGAGCAGTACTTC
NA	NA	TRBJ1-2	TRBV7-2	CASSGRQRNYGYTF	TGTGCCAGCAGCGGAAGACAGAGAAACTATGGCTACACCTTC
TRBD1	few	TRBJ2-7	TRBV5-4	CASSPDGAGGSYEQYF	TGTGCCAGCAGCCCGGACGGCGCAGGGGGCTCTTACGAGCAGTACTTC
NA	NA	TRBJ1-1	TRBV10-3	CATGVGGNTEAFF	TGTGCCACCGGGGTGGGTGGAAACACTGAAGCTTTCTTT
NA	NA	TRBJ2-2	TRBV4-2	CASSLTGEGGELFF	TGTGCCAGCAGCCTAACGGGAGAGGGCGGGGAGCTGTTTTTT
TRBD2	NA	TRBJ2-1	TRBV7-2	CASSLSSGGEVFEQFF	TGTGCCAGCAGCTTATCGAGCGGGGGGGAGGTATTTGAGCAGTTCTTC
TRBD1	NA	TRBJ2-7	TRBV19	CASSWVGQGPYEQYF	TGTGCCAGTAGTTGGGTCGGACAGGGCCCCTACGAGCAGTACTTC
NA	once	TRBJ1-2	TRBV28	CASSFSQYGYTF	TGTGCCAGCAGTTTTAGCCAGTATGGCTACACCTTC
NA	NA	TRBJ1-6	TRBV5-1	CASSLTGARYNSPLHF	TGCGCCAGCAGCTTAACTGGGGCGCGCTATAATTCACCCCTCCACTTT
NA	NA	TRBJ2-3	TRBV7-2	CASSFYREDTQYF	TGTGCCAGCAGCTTTTACAGGGAGGATACGCAGTATTTT
TRBD1	NA	TRBJ1-4	TRBV7-9	CASSFLTGLAEKLFF	TGTGCCAGCAGCTTCTTGACAGGGTTGGCTGAAAAACTGTTTTTT
NA	few	TRBJ2-3	TRBV5-1	CASAKLREGTDTQYF	TGCGCCAGCGCTAAACTCAGGGAGGGCACAGATACGCAGTATTTT
NA	NA	TRBJ2-1	TRBV18	CASSPPRAPRNEQFF	TGTGCCAGCTCACCTCCCAGGGCGCCTAGGAATGAGCAGTTCTTC
TRBD1	NA	TRBJ2-5	TRBV5-6	CASSLPRTGGGTQETQYF	TGTGCCAGCAGCTTGCCCCGAACAGGGGGTGGGACACAAGAGACCCAGTACTTC
TRBD2	NA	TRBJ2-3	TRBV5-1	CASSLARSSGGADTQYF	TGCGCCAGCAGCTTGGCCCGGTCTAGCGGGGGGGCAGATACGCAGTATTTT
TRBD2	few	TRBJ2-7	TRBV28	CASSSREFPYEQYF	TGTGCCAGCAGTTCGCGGGAGTTCCCCTACGAGCAGTACTTC
NA	NA	TRBJ2-7	TRBV6-5	CASSYSVGLSYEQYF	TGTGCCAGCAGTTACTCGGTCGGTCTCTCCTACGAGCAGTACTTC
NA	NA	TRBJ2-4	TRBV6-5	CASSFAKNIQYF	TGTGCCAGCAGCTTTGCCAAAAACATTCAGTACTTC
TRBD1	once	TRBJ2-5	TRBV3-1/TRBV3-2	CASSQLTGGETQYF	TGTGCCAGCAGCCAACTCACAGGGGGCGAGACCCAGTACTTC
NA	NA	TRBJ2-2	TRBV7-2	CASSLGPVGNTGELFF	TGTGCCAGCAGCTTAGGTCCGGTCGGGAACACCGGGGAGCTGTTTTTT
TRBD1	NA	TRBJ2-5	TRBV28	CASSPGQQETQYF	TGTGCCAGCAGTCCGGGACAGCAAGAGACCCAGTACTTC
TRBD1	NA	TRBJ1-2	TRBV9	CASSVGRQGANGYTF	TGTGCCAGCAGCGTAGGTCGGCAGGGGGCAAATGGCTACACCTTC
TRBD1	NA	TRBJ1-5	TRBV6-1	CASSEIPGGQPQHF	TGTGCCAGCAGTGAAATCCCAGGGGGACAGCCCCAGCATTTT
NA	once	TRBJ1-1	TRBV7-3	CASSPGREHMNTEAFF	TGTGCCAGCAGCCCGGGGAGAGAACACATGAACACTGAAGCTTTCTTT
NA	NA	TRBJ2-1	TRBV23-1	CASTSGDGWTFLRNNEQFF	TGCGCCAGCACCTCGGGTGATGGGTGGACTTTCCTCCGTAACAATGAGCAGTTCTTC
TRBD1	NA	TRBJ1-1	TRBV2	CARSMTGGKAFF	TGTGCCAGGTCGATGACAGGGGGAAAAGCTTTCTTT
TRBD2	NA	TRBJ2-1	TRBV11-3	CASSRSGTSDNEQFF	TGTGCCAGCAGCCGGTCCGGGACTAGCGACAATGAGCAGTTCTTC
TRBD1	many	TRBJ1-1	TRBV18	CASAGRQGDTEAFF	TGTGCCAGCGCGGGCAGACAGGGGGACACTGAAGCTTTCTTT
TRBD1	NA	TRBJ2-5	TRBV2	CASRAGTGARTRETQYF	TGTGCCAGCAGGGCCGGGACAGGGGCCAGGACTAGAGAGACCCAGTACTTC
NA	NA	TRBJ1-2	TRBV4-1	CASSQDRSLNYGYTF	TGCGCCAGCAGCCAAGATCGAAGCTTAAACTATGGCTACACCTTC
NA	NA	TRBJ1-3	TRBV19	CASRPGHSSGNTIYF	TGTGCCAGTAGGCCGGGACACAGCTCTGGAAACACCATATATTTT
TRBD1	NA	TRBJ1-2	TRBV4-3	CASSQDGAGALQGAGYTF	TGCGCCAGCAGCCAAGATGGGGCAGGGGCCCTGCAGGGGGCTGGCTACACCTTC
TRBD1	NA	TRBJ1-1	TRBV7-2	CASSSWAGQGTEAFF	TGTGCCAGCAGCTCGTGGGCCGGACAGGGGACTGAAGCTTTCTTT
NA	once	TRBJ1-3	TRBV5-1	CASSLATGYPMAGNTIYF	TGCGCCAGCAGCTTGGCGACAGGATACCCGATGGCTGGAAACACCATATATTTT
TRBD2	NA	TRBJ2-1	TRBV30	CAWSVRTSGVHNEQFF	TGTGCCTGGAGTGTTAGGACTAGCGGGGTCCACAATGAGCAGTTCTTC
NA	few	TRBJ2-3	TRBV12-3/TRBV12-4	CASSEATQYF	TGTGCCAGCAGTGAGGCTACGCAGTATTTT
TRBD2	once	TRBJ2-3	TRBV10-3	CAISVWRGDTDTQYF	TGTGCCATCAGTGTGTGGCGGGGGGACACAGATACGCAGTATTTT
TRBD1	once	TRBJ1-2	TRBV19	CASSILGTVNGYTF	TGTGCCAGTAGTATTCTCGGGACAGTAAATGGCTACACCTTC
NA	NA	TRBJ2-7	TRBV29-1	CSVLQGFGQYF	TGCAGCGTCTTACAGGGTTTTGGGCAGTACTTC
NA	once	TRBJ2-1	TRBV6-2/TRBV6-3	CASSYLAAYNEQFF	TGTGCCAGCAGTTACTTGGCGGCATACAATGAGCAGTTCTTC
NA	NA	TRBJ1-1	TRBV30	CAWSRGVITEAFF	TGTGCCTGGAGCCGAGGAGTGATCACTGAAGCTTTCTTT
TRBD2	NA	TRBJ2-7	TRBV11-2	CASREAGGYTREQYF	TGTGCCAGCAGAGAGGCGGGGGGCTACACAAGGGAGCAGTACTTC
TRBD2	NA	TRBJ2-3	TRBV9	CASSVEGLAGPTDTQYF	TGTGCCAGCAGCGTAGAAGGACTAGCGGGACCAACAGATACGCAGTATTTT
TRBD2	NA	TRBJ2-5	TRBV9	CASSVGLAGHLETQYF	TGTGCCAGCAGCGTAGGACTAGCGGGGCACCTAGAGACCCAGTACTTC
TRBD2	NA	TRBJ2-4	TRBV30	CALGTSGNIAKNIQYF	TGTGCCCTTGGGACTAGCGGGAATATAGCCAAAAACATTCAGTACTTC
TRBD2	NA	TRBJ2-7	TRBV5-8	CASSLMGLAGSYEQYF	TGTGCCAGCAGCTTGATGGGACTAGCGGGATCCTACGAGCAGTACTTC
TRBD1	NA	TRBJ1-2	TRBV2	CASSDGQGAIGYTF	TGTGCCAGCAGTGACGGACAGGGGGCTATCGGCTACACCTTC
NA	NA	TRBJ1-2	TRBV11-1	CASSLANSFDGYTF	TGTGCCAGCAGCTTAGCGAACAGCTTCGATGGCTACACCTTC
NA	once	TRBJ1-1	TRBV7-2	CASSLIGQTNAFF	TGTGCCAGCAGCTTAATTGGGCAGACGAATGCTTTCTTT